Below are 19 T cell receptor beta chains sequenced from a single sample in a study of blood T cell repertoires in COVID-19. Method: immunoSEQ multiplex PCR; TCRdb's copy keeps in-frame clones and lacks some. The sample yields over 250,000 clones, 75% to 90% seen once. The sequenced material came from peripheral blood. The receptors were gathered from a man aged 50-60 years with acute or convalescent COVID-19.

The genes are TRBV2 and TRBJ1-3; D uncertain. Germline lookup yields CDR1 SNHLY and CDR2 FYNNEI. Between the trimmed V and J ends, which lost 7 bases and 0 bases, there was a span of 16 bases. The CDR3 consists of 16 residues. CDR3 sequence: CASNKGGSSSGNTIYF. CDR3 coding DNA: TGTGCCAGCAACAAGGGAGGGTCCAGCTCTGGAAACACCATATATTTT.

The chain uses TRBV29-1 and TRBJ1-1, with D uncertain. Trimming removed 0 bases from V and 7 bases from J, with 6 bases in between. CDR1 and CDR2 from the germline V gene are SQVTM and ANQGSEA. The CDR3 is 11 residues long. The DNA for the CDR3 is TGCAGCGTTGAAGATCTCGGTGAAGCTTTCTTT. This gives the protein CSVEDLGEAFF. Combining the CDR3 with reference TRBV29-1 and TRBJ1-1 gives the whole variable domain SAVISQKPSRDICQRGTSLTIQCQVDSQVTMMFWYRQQPGQSLTLIATANQGSEATYESGFVIDKFPISRPNLTFSTLTVSNMSPEDSSIYLCSVEDLGEAFFGQGTRLTVV.

The sample holds one count of this clone. V and J are TRBV10-3 and TRBJ1-6; TRBD1 aligns across 9 bases. The CDR3 contains 16 residues. The germline CDR1 and CDR2 sequences are ENHRY and SYGVKD. Unmatched junction bases numbered 10, after V lost 6 bases and J lost 7 bases. Here the CDR3 DNA reads TGTGCCATCAGAGACGACAGGGGGACCATGAATTCACCCCTCCACTTT. This codes for CAIRDDRGTMNSPLHF.

J is TRBJ2-2 and V is TRBV28; D is undetermined. Per germline, CDR1 MDHEN and CDR2 SYDVKM. Trimming pared 4 bases from V and 9 bases from J, leaving 6 bases between. CDR3 length equals 11 residues. In DNA form, the CDR3 reads TGTGCCAGCAGTTCAAACAGGGAGCTGTTTTTT. As protein: CASSSNRELFF. The whole variable domain, remainder taken from reference TRBV28 and TRBJ2-2, is DVKVTQSSRYLVKRTGEKVFLECVQDMDHENMFWYRQDPGLGLRLIYFSYDVKMKEKGDIPEGYSVSREKKERFSLILESASTNQTSMYLCASSSNRELFFGEGSRLTVL.

The chain carries TRBV27 and TRBJ1-5; TRBD1 agrees at 10 bases. Germline CDR1 is MNHEY and CDR2 is SMNVEV (reference sequence). This CDR3 is built from 15 residues. V was clipped by 5 bases and J by 6 bases; unmatched bases: 7. For the CDR3, the DNA is TGTGCCAGCAGTCCGACAGGGGGCCAAGGTCAGCCCCAGCATTTT. This encodes CASSPTGGQGQPQHF.

The chain carries TRBV6-6 and TRBJ1-3; D ambiguous. The germline V gene encodes CDR1 MNHNY and CDR2 SVGAGI (reference sequence). V was trimmed by 2 bases and J by 2 bases, leaving 13 bases between them. This CDR3 has 16 amino acids. The CDR3 DNA sequence: TGTGCCAGCAGTTACCCGGGGTTGGTCACTGGAAACACCATATATTTT. Translated, it gives CASSYPGLVTGNTIYF.

In DNA, the CDR3 is TGTGCCAGCAGCACCAGTGGAGATACGCAGTATTTT. This gives the protein CASSTSGDTQYF. The chain recombines TRBV5-6 with TRBJ2-3; no reliable D call. Germline V gene sequence: CDR1 SGHDT, CDR2 YYEEEE. This CDR3 region has 12 residues. V lost 4 bases and J 5 bases, leaving 8 bases between the germline ends.

The chain recombines TRBV5-4 with TRBJ2-7; D ambiguous. Trimming removed 2 bases at V and 2 bases at J, with 8 bases between. The CDR3 totals 13 residues. CDR1 SGHNT and CDR2 YYREEE come from the germline V gene (reference sequence). The CDR3 nucleotides are TGTGCCAGCAGCTTCTTACACACCTACGAGCAGTACTTC. Translating it yields CASSFLHTYEQYF.

This clone came up once. The V call is TRBV19, the J call TRBJ1-6, with TRBD1 matching over 9 bases. V shed 4 bases and J 11 bases; nucleotides not matched to a gene: 24. The CDR3 covers 20 residues. Germline V CDR1 and CDR2: LNHDA, SQIVND (reference sequence). The CDR3: CASSKPKGTGKFHGSAPLHF. In nucleotides, the CDR3 is TGTGCCAGTAGTAAACCGAAGGGGACAGGGAAATTTCACGGAAGCGCACCCCTCCACTTT.

V gene TRBV5-1 combines with J gene TRBJ1-6; 7 positions agree with TRBD1. CDR3 length: 15 amino acids. Trimming removed 4 bases from V and 9 bases from J; junction bases left unmatched: 10. Germline V gene lookup returns CDR1 SGHRS and CDR2 YFSETQ. Here the CDR3 reads CASSEDPGGGSPLHF. The CDR3 DNA reads as TGCGCCAGCAGCGAGGATCCAGGGGGTGGTTCACCCCTCCACTTT.

The chain employs TRBV24-1 and TRBJ1-2, with TRBD1 matching over 8 bases. Germline V gene sequence: CDR1 KGHDR, CDR2 SFDVKD. The CDR3 has 12 amino acids. Germline trimming cut 4 bases from V and 10 bases from J; bases unmatched to any gene: 4. The DNA for the CDR3 is TGTGCCACCAGTGAACGGACAGGGACCTACACCTTC. This translates into CATSERTGTYTF.

V usage is TRBV14 and J usage is TRBJ2-3; TRBD2 matches at 7 bases. CDR1 SGHDN and CDR2 FVKESK come from the germline V gene. The CDR3 extends over 17 amino acids. The V segment lost 2 bases and the J segment 1 base; nucleotides outside the gene matches: 9. The DNA for the CDR3 is TGTGCCAGCAGCCAACCCCTAGGGAGGGGTGGCACAGATACGCAGTATTTT. Protein product: CASSQPLGRGGTDTQYF.

The J gene is TRBJ2-5, the V gene TRBV5-6; unclear D gene. V gave up 3 bases and J gave up 7 bases, with 19 bases separating them. CDR1 and CDR2 from the germline V gene are SGHDT and YYEEEE. The CDR3 is made up of 15 amino acids. In nucleotides, the CDR3 is TGTGCCAGCAGCTGGGCGCAATCGATAAACCCGACCCAGTACTTC. Its protein is CASSWAQSINPTQYF.

The rearrangement joins TRBV5-1 to TRBJ2-7; D is possibly TRBD2 (6 bases). The V and J ends lost 0 bases and 2 bases respectively, with 12 bases between them. There are 15 residues in the CDR3. Germline loops: CDR1 SGHRS, CDR2 YFSETQ. The CDR3 bases are TGCGCCAGCAGCTTGGCCTCCGGGACTCCCTACGAGCAGTACTTC. Encoded protein: CASSLASGTPYEQYF.

The rearrangement uses TRBV19 and TRBJ1-5; D may be TRBD1 (6 bases). The CDR3 is 15 amino acids. The V and J ends lost 4 bases and 1 base respectively, with 11 bases between them. Per germline, CDR1 LNHDA and CDR2 SQIVND (reference sequence). Here the CDR3 DNA reads TGTGCCAGTAGTAGAGGGACACAGAGCAATCAGCCCCAGCATTTT. Protein sequence: CASSRGTQSNQPQHF.

V usage is TRBV30 and J usage is TRBJ1-4, with 9 positions matching TRBD1. This CDR3 contains 15 residues. Trimming cost V 5 bases and J 0 bases; bases outside gene matches: 4. Germline V gene data show CDR1 as GTSNPN and CDR2 as SVGIG (reference sequence). The CDR3 here is CAWRDRASTNEKLFF. As DNA, the CDR3 is TGTGCCTGGCGGGACAGGGCCTCAACTAATGAAAAACTGTTTTTT.

This rearrangement joins TRBV7-8 to TRBJ2-2; the D gene is possibly TRBD2 (7 bases). The V gene's germline CDR1 is SGHVS and CDR2 FQNEAQ. V lost 7 bases, J lost 4 bases, and 13 bases lay in between. The CDR3 has 14 amino acids. This CDR3 reads CASTGGRTTGELFF. CDR3 DNA sequence: TGTGCCAGCACCGGGGGGCGGACCACCGGGGAGCTGTTTTTT.

This clone was found a few times. The rearrangement uses TRBV28 and TRBJ1-2, with a possible D match to TRBD1 (6 bases). The V end lost 5 bases, the J end lost 3 bases, and 13 bases lay between the germline ends. From germline, CDR1 is MDHEN and CDR2 SYDVKM. The CDR3 consists of 14 residues. The CDR3 sequence is CASSPWAGDYGYTF. DNA of the CDR3: TGTGCCAGCAGTCCCTGGGCAGGGGACTATGGCTACACCTTC.

The chain joins TRBV5-1 to TRBJ1-1; unclear D gene. V lost 1 base, J lost 1 base, and 8 bases lay in between. The CDR3 extends over 14 amino acids. Germline CDR1 and CDR2: SGHRS and YFSETQ. In DNA form, the CDR3 reads TGCGCCAGCAGCTTGTACGTAGCGAACACTGAAGCTTTCTTT. Its protein is CASSLYVANTEAFF. Looking up the rest from reference TRBV5-1 and TRBJ1-1 gives the full variable domain: KAGVTQTPRYLIKTRGQQVTLSCSPISGHRSVSWYQQTPGQGLQFLFEYFSETQRNKGNFPGRFSGRQFSNSRSEMNVSTLELGDSALYLCASSLYVANTEAFFGQGTRLTVV.